A single sample gave rise to the 3 T cell receptor beta chains below, sequenced in a study of cytomegalovirus exposure and HLA in healthy donors. The PCR ran on 60 Vbeta and 13 Jbeta primers. Assay: immunoSEQ multiplex PCR; the TCRdb copy retains only in-frame clones and omits some. This sample has 95,000 to 150,000 clones; approximately 80% occur once, and the top ten carry 1.5%. Sequencing input: PBMCs. The receptor set was obtained from a woman between 18 and 29 years old in good health and CMV-seronegative.

The chain combines TRBV5-1 with TRBJ1-5, with 8 positions matching TRBD1. The CDR3 has 15 amino acids. The V gene end was trimmed by 4 bases and the J gene end by 5 bases; junction bases not matched to a gene: 8. The germline CDR1 and CDR2 sequences are SGHRS and YFSETQ. CDR3 DNA sequence: TGCGCCAGCAGCCGATGGACAGGGCCCGATCAGCCCCAGCATTTT. Translating gives CASSRWTGPDQPQHF.

This clone was seen a handful of times. V gene TRBV10-1 combines with J gene TRBJ2-1, with a tentative D call TRBD1 (6 bases). Deletions cut 5 bases from V and 7 bases from J, with 12 bases between. The CDR3 has 13 amino acids. The germline CDR1 and CDR2 sequences are WNHNN and SYGVQD (reference sequence). The CDR3 here is CASSPQGWNEQFF. In nucleotides, the CDR3 is TGCGCCAGCAGTCCCCAGGGGTGGAATGAGCAGTTCTTC.

V is TRBV29-1 and J is TRBJ1-2, with a weak D call TRBD1 (5 bases). Trimming stripped 5 bases from V and 8 bases from J, with 15 bases between. CDR1 is SQVTM and CDR2 is ANQGSEA in the germline V gene. The CDR3 contains 12 residues. Here the CDR3 DNA reads TGCAGCGTTCCTGGGGCAGGGCGCGGCTACACCTTC. It encodes CSVPGAGRGYTF.